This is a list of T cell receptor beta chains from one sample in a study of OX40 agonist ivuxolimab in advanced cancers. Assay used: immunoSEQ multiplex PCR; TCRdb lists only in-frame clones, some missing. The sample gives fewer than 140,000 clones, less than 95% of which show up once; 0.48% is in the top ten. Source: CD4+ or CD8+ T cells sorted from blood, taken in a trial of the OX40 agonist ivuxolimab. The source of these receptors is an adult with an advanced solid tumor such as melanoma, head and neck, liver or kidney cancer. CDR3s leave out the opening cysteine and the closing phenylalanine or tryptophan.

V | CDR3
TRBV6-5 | ASRRQGSDSPLH
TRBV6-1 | ASSEWRVSTEAF
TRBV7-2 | ASSAWGGQNIQY
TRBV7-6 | ASSPRTWTVINQPQH
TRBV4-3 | ASRQGTGTGELF
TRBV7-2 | ASRQTRGSNQPQH
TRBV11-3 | ASSPQGSDTQY
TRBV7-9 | ASSSQGRETQY
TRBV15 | ATSRDVAGAGETQY
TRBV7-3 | ASSSKQGGGAEAF
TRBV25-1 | ASSETGSSDGYT
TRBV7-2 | ASRRTTGWDQPQH
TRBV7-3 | ASSLSANTEAF
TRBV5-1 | ASSTGTSGTDTQY
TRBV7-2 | ASSTLGGALYYEQY
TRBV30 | AWSAILSSGNTIY
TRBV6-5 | ASSPVRGASYEQY
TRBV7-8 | ASSFLISTGELF
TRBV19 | ASSIEAPWTGTYEQY
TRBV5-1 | ASSLGAGDPYEQY
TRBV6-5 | ASSYSLRANNSPLH
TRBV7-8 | ASSLVRVGQPQH
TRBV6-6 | ASSPVQGNRNEQF
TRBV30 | AWRKDLNQPQH